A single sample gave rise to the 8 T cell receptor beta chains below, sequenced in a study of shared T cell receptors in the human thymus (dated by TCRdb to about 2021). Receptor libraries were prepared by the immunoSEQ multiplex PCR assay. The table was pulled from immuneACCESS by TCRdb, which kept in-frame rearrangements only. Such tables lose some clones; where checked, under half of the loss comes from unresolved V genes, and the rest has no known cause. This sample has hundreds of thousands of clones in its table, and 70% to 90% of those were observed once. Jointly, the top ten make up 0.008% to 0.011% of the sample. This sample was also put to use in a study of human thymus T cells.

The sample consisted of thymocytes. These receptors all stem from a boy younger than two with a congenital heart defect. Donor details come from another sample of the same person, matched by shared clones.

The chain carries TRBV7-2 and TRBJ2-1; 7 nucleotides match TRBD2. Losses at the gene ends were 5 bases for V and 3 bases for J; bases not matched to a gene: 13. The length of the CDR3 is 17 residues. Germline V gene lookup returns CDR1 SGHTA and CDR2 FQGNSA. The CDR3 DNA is TGTGCCAGCAGCAAGGGGCAGGGAGGGGTCATCTACAATGAGCAGTTCTTC. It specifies CASSKGQGGVIYNEQFF.

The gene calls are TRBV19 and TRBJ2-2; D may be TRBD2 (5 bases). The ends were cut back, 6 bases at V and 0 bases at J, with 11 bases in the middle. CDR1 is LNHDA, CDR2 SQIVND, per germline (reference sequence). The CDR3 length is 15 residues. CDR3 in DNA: TGTGCCAGTAGCCCTAGCCTCTCGAACACCGGGGAGCTGTTTTTT. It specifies CASSPSLSNTGELFF.

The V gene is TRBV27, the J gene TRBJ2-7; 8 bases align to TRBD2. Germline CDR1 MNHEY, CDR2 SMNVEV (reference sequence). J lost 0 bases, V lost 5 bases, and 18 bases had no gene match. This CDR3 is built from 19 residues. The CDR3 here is CASSPLRKPWTSSSYEQYF. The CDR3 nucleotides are TGTGCCAGCAGTCCCCTCCGGAAGCCCTGGACTAGCAGCTCCTACGAGCAGTACTTC.

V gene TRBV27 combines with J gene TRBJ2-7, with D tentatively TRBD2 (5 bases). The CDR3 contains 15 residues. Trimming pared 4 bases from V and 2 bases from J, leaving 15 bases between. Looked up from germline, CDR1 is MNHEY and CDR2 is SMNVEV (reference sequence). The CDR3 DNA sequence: TGTGCCAGCAGTTCCCTCCGGACTCCGCCCTACGAGCAGTACTTC. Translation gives CASSSLRTPPYEQYF.

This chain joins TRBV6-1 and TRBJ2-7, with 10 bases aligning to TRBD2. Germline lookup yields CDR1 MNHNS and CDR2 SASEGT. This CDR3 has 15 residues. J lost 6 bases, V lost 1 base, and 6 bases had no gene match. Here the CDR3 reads CASSEELAGVGEQYF. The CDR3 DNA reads TGTGCCAGCAGTGAAGAGCTAGCGGGAGTGGGCGAGCAGTACTTC.

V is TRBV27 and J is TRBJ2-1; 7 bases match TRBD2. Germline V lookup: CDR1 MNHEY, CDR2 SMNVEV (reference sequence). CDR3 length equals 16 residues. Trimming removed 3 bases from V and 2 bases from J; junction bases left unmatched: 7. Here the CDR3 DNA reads TGTGCCAGCAGTTTTCATGCGGGAGCAGCCTACAATGAGCAGTTCTTC. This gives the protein CASSFHAGAAYNEQFF.

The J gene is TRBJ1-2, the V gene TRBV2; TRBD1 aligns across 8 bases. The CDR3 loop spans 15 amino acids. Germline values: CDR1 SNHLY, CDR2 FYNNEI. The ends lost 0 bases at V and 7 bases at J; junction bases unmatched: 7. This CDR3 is CASSEALTGVIGYTF. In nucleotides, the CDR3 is TGTGCCAGCAGTGAAGCACTGACAGGGGTGATTGGCTACACCTTC.

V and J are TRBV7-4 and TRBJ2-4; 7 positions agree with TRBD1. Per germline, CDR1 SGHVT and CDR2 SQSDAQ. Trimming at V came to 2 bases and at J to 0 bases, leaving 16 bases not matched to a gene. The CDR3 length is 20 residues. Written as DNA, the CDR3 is TGTGCCAGCAGCTTAATGGAGTGGGACAGTTCCTCTCTAGCCAAAAACATTCAGTACTTC. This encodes CASSLMEWDSSSLAKNIQYF.